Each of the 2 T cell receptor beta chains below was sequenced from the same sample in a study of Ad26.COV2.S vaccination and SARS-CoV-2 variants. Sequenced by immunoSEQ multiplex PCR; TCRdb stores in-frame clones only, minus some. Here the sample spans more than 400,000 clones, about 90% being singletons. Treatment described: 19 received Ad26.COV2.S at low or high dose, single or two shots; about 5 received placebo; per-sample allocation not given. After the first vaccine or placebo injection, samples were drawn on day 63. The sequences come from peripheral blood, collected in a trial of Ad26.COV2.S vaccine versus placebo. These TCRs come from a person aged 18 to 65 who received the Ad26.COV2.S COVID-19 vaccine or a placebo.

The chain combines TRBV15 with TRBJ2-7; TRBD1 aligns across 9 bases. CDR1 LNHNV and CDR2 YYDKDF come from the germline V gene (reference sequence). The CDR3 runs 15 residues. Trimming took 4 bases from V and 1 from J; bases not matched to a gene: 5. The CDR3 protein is CATSISGTGSYEQYF. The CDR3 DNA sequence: TGTGCCACCAGCATCAGCGGGACAGGGTCCTACGAGCAGTACTTC.

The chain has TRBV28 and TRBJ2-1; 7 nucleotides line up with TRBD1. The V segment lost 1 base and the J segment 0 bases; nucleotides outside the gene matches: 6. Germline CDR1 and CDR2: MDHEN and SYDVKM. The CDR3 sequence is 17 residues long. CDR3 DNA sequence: TGTGCCAGCAGTTTATTAAACAGGGGCAGCTCCTACAATGAGCAGTTCTTC. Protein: CASSLLNRGSSYNEQFF. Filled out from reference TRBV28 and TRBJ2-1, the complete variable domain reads DVKVTQSSRYLVKRTGEKVFLECVQDMDHENMFWYRQDPGLGLRLIYFSYDVKMKEKGDIPEGYSVSREKKERFSLILESASTNQTSMYLCASSLLNRGSSYNEQFFGPGTRLTVL.